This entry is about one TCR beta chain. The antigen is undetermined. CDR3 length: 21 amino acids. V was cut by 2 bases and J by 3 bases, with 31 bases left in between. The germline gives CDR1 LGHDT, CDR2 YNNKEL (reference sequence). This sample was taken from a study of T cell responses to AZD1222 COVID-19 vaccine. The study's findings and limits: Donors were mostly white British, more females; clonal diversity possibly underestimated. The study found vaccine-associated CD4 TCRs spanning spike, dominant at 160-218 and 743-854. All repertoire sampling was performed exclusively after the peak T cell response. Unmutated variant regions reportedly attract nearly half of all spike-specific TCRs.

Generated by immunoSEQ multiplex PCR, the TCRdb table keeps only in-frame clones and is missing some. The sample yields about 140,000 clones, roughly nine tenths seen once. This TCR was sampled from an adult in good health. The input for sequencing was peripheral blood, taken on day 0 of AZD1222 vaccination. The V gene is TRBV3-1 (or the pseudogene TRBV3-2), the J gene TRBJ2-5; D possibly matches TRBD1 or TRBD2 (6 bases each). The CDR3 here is CASSQPGAAGTTSGIEETQYF. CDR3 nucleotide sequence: TGTGCCAGCAGCCAACCGGGGGCGGCTGGGACGACATCAGGTATTGAAGAGACCCAGTACTTC.